The clone carrying this TCR beta chain was found many times. Its target is unknown. The source of the sample is a study of T cell repertoires in cytomegalovirus infection. Study in general: From public TCR beta signatures came an indication of both CMV infection and matching HLA type.

Study outcomes and limitations: The ex vivo response was dominated by HLA-C-restricted CMV-specific TCR beta clonotypes.

V lost 6 bases to trimming and J lost 1 base, with 12 bases between them. There are 14 residues in the CDR3. TCRdb reprocessed the reads via MiXCR and lists one record per CDR3 protein. The table lists under 800,000 distinct CDR3 sequences, roughly 26% of them singletons. The chain links TRBV12-3 or TRBV12-4 to TRBJ2-5; a weak D match, TRBD1 (5 bases). Sequenced input: CD8+ T cells from PBMCs. The source is a human donor in good health (CMV status not recorded). Some clones in this sample may be carry-over from other donors' samples. CDR3 amino acids: CASSLFRAQETQYF. As DNA, the CDR3 is TGTGCCAGCAGCCTCTTCAGGGCCCAAGAGACCCAGTACTTC.